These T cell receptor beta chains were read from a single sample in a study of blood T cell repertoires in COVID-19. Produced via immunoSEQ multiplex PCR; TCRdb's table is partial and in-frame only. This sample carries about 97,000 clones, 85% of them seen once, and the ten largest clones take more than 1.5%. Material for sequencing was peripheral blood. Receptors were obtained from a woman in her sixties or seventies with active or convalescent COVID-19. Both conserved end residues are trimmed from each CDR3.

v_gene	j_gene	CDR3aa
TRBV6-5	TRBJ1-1	ASSRRPDMNTEAF
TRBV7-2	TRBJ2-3	ASSPTRVADTQY
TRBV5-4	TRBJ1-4	ASSLKGANEKLF
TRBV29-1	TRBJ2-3	SVGRDRGSNTQY
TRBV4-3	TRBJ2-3	ASSQGLIAGLTDTQY
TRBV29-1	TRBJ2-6	SVEVSGANVLT
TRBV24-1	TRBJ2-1	ATAQREGQQF
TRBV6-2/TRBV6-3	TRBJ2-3	ASSRLAGAGDTQY
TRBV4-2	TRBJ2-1	ASSQVKAPGGNEQF
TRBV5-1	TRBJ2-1	ASSGTGGFNEQF
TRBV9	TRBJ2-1	ASSLPNRDEQF
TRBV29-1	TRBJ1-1	SAKTQPWTANTEAF
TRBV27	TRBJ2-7	ASSRVWRGAYEQY
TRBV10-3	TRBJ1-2	AISLGRDSGYGYT
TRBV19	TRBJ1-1	ASSIRTGGTEAF
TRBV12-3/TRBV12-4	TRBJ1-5	ASSQGEHQPQH
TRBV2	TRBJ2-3	ASRGGLAGYTDTQY
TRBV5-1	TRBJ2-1	ASSLGQGDEQF
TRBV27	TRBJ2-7	ASSTRLRTSGGDISYEQY
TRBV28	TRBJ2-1	ASSSSESSYNEQF
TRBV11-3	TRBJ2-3	ASSSKTGLVYTDTQY
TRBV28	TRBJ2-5	ASSNTGVETQY
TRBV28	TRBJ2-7	ASSQTRDSKGEQY
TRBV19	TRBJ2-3	ASSIATSGGGTQY
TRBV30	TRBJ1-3	AWSEAGMAGNTIY
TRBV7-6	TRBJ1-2	ASSNNLQGYGYT
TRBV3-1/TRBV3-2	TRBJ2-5	ASSLAQGQETQY
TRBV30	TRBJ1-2	AWSVPPTTGNKGYT
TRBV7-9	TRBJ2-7	ASSPGRGYSYEQY
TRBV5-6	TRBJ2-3	ASSLDLSTDTQY
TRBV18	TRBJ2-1	ASSPTGYNEQF